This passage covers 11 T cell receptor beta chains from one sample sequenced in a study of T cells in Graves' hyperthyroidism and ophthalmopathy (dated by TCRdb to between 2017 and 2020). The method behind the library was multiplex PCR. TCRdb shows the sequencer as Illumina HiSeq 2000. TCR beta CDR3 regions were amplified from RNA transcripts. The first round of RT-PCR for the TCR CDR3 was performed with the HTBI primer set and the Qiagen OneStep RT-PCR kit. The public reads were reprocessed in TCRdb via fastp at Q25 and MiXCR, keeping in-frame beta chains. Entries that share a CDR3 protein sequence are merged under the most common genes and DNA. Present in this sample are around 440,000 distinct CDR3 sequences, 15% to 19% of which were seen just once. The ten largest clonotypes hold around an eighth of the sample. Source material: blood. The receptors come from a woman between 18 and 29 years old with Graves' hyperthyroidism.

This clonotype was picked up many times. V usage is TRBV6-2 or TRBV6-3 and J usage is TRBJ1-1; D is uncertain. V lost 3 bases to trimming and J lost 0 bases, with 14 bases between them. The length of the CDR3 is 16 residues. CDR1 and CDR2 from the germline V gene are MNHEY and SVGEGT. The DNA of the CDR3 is TGTGCCAGCAGTTATGGGCAGTTTGGAATGAACACTGAAGCTTTCTTT. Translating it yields CASSYGQFGMNTEAFF.

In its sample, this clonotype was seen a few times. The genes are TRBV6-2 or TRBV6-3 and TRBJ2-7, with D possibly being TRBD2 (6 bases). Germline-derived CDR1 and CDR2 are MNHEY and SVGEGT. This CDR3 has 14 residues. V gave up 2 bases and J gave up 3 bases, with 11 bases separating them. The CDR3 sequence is CASSYDGGVYEQYF. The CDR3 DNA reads TGTGCCAGCAGTTACGACGGGGGAGTCTACGAGCAGTACTTC.

The CDR3 nucleotides are TGTGCCAGCAGCTTATTCTCACGGCAGGGGCGGGAAAAACTGTTTTTT. Amino acids: CASSLFSRQGREKLFF. The chain links TRBV7-8 to TRBJ1-4; weak D call: TRBD1 (6 bases). Trimming left V 2 bases short and J 8 bases short, with 18 bases between. In germline, CDR1 is SGHVS, CDR2 FQNEAQ. The CDR3 extends over 16 amino acids.

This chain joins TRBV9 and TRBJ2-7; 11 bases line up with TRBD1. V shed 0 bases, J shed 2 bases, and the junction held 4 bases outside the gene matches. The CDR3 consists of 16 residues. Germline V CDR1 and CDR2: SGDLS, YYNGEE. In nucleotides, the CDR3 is TGTGCCAGCAGCGTAGGTGGGACAGGGGGTCCCTACGAGCAGTACTTC. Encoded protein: CASSVGGTGGPYEQYF.

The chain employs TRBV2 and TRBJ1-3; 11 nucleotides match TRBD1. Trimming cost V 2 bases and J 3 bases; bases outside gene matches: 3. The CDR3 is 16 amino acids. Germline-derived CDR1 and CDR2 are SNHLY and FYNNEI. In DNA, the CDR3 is TGTGCCAGCAGTGAAAGGACAGGGGGCCTTGGAAACACCATATATTTT. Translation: CASSERTGGLGNTIYF.

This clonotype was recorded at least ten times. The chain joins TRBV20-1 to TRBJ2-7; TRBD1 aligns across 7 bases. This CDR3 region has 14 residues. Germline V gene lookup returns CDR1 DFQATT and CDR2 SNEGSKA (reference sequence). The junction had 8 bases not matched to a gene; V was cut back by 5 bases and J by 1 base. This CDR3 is CSAGIPGQSYEQYF. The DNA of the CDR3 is TGCAGTGCTGGGATACCGGGACAGTCCTACGAGCAGTACTTC.

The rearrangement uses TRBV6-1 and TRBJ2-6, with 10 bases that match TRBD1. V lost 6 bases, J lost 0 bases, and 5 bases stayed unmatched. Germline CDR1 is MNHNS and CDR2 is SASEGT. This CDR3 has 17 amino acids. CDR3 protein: CASSPGDRGSGANVLTF. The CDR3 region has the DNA TGTGCCAGCAGCCCCGGGGACAGGGGCTCTGGGGCCAACGTCCTGACTTTC.

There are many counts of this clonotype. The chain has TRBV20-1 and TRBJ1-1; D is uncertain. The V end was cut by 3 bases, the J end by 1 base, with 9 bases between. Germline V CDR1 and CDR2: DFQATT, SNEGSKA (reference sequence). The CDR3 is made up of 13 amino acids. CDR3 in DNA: TGCAGTGCTAGTCCCGGACGGAACACTGAAGCTTTCTTT. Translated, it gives CSASPGRNTEAFF.

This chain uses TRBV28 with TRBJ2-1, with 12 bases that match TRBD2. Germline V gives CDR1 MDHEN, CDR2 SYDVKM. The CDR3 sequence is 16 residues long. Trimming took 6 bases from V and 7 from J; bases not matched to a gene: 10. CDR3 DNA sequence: TGTGCCAGCAGCCCCTACGGGCTAGCGGGAGGGAATGAGCAGTTCTTC. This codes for CASSPYGLAGGNEQFF. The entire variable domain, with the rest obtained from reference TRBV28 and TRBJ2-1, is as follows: DVKVTQSSRYLVKRTGEKVFLECVQDMDHENMFWYRQDPGLGLRLIYFSYDVKMKEKGDIPEGYSVSREKKERFSLILESASTNQTSMYLCASSPYGLAGGNEQFFGPGTRLTVL.

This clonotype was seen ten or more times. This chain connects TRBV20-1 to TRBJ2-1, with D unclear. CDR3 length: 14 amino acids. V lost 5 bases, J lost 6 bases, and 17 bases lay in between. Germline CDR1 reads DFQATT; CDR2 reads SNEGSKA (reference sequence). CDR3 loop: CSALREPSANEQFF. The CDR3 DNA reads TGCAGTGCTCTCAGAGAGCCTAGTGCCAATGAGCAGTTCTTC.

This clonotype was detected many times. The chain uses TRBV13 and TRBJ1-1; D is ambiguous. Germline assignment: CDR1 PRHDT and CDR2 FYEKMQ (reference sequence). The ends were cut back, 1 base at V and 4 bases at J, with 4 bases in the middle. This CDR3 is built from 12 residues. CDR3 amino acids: CASSLVLTEAFF. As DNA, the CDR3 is TGTGCCAGCAGCTTAGTTCTCACTGAAGCTTTCTTT.